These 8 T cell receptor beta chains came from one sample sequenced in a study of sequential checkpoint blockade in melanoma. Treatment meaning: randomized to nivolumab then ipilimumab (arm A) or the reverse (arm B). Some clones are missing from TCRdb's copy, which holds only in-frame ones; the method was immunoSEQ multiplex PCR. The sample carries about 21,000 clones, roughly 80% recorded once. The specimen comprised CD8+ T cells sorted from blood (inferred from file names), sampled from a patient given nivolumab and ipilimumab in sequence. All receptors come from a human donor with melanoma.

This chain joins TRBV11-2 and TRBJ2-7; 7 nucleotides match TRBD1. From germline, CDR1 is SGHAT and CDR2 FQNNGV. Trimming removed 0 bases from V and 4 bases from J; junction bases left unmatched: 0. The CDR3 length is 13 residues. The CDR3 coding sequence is TGTGCCAGCAGCTTAGACAGGGGGTACGAGCAGTACTTC. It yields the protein CASSLDRGYEQYF.

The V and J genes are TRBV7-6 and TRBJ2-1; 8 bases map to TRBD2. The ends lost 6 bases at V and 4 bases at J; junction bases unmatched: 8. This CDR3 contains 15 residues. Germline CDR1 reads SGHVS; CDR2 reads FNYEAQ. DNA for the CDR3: TGTGCCAGCAGGAGAGGTGGCGGGGGGTACAATGAGCAGTTCTTC. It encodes CASRRGGGGYNEQFF.

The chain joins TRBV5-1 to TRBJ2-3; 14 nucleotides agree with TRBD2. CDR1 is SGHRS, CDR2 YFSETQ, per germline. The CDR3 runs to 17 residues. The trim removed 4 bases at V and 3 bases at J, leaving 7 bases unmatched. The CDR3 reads CASSPGTSGSGTDTQYF. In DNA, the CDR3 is TGCGCCAGCAGCCCAGGGACTAGCGGGAGCGGAACAGATACGCAGTATTTT.

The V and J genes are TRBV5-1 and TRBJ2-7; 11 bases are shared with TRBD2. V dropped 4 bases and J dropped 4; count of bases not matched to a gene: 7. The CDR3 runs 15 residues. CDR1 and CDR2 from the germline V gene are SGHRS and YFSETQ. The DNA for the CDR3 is TGCGCCAGCAGCCTGGGACTAGCGGCGATTTACGAGCAGTACTTC. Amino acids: CASSLGLAAIYEQYF.

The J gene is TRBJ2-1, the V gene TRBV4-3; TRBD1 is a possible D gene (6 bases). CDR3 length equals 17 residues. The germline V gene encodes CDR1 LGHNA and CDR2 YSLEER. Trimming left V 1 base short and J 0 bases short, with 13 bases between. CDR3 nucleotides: TGCGCCAGCAGCCAAGTAAATATAGGGGGCTCCTACAATGAGCAGTTCTTC. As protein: CASSQVNIGGSYNEQFF.

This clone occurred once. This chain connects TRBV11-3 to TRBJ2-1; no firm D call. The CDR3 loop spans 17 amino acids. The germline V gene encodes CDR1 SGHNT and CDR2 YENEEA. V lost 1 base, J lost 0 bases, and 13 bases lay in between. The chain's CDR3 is CASSLGAGLSSYNEQFF. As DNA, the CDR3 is TGTGCCAGCAGCTTAGGGGCTGGTCTAAGCTCCTACAATGAGCAGTTCTTC.

CDR3 DNA sequence: TGTGCCTGGAGTCCTAACGAAGCTTTCTTT. It is translated as CAWSPNEAFF. The J gene is TRBJ1-1, the V gene TRBV30; no reliable D call. The CDR3 runs to 10 residues. V lost 2 bases to trimming and J lost 8 bases, with 6 bases between them. Germline V gives CDR1 GTSNPN, CDR2 SVGIG (reference sequence).

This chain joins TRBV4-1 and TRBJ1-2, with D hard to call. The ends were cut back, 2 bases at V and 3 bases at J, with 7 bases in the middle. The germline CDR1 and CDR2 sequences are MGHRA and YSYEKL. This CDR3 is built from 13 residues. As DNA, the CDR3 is TGCGCCAGCAGCCAAAATCAGTACTATGGCTACACCTTC. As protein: CASSQNQYYGYTF.